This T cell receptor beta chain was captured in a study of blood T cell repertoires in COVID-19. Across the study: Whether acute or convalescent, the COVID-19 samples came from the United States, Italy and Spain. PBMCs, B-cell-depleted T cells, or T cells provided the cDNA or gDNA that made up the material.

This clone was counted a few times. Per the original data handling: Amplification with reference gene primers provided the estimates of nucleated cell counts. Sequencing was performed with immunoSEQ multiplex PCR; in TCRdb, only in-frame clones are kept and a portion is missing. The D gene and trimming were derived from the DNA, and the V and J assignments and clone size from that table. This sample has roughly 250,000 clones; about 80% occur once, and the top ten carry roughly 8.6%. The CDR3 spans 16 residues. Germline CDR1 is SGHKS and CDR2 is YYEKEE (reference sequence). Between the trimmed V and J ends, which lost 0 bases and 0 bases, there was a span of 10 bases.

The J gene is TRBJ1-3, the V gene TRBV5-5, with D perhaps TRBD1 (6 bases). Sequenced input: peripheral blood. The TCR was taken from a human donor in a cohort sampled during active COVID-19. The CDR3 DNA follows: TGTGCCAGCAGCTTGGTGCGGGGGCTCTCTGGAAACACCATATATTTT. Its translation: CASSLVRGLSGNTIYF.